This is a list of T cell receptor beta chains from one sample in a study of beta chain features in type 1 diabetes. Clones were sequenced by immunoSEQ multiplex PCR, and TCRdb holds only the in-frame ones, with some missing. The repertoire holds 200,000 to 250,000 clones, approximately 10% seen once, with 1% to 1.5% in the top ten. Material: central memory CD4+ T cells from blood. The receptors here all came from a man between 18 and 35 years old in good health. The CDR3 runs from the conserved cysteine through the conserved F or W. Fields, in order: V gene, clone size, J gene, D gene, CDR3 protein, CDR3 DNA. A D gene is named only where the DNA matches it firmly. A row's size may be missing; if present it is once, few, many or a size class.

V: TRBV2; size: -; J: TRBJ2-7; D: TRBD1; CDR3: CASSPPGDSSYEQYF; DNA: TGTGCCAGCAGTCCGCCAGGGGACAGCTCCTACGAGCAGTACTTC
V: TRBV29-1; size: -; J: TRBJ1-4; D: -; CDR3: CSVYTSAAEKLFF; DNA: TGCAGCGTGTACACGTCGGCCGCTGAAAAACTGTTTTTT
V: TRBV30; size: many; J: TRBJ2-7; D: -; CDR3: CAWTGIGGTPSEQYF; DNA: TGTGCCTGGACCGGGATAGGGGGTACCCCCTCCGAGCAGTACTTC
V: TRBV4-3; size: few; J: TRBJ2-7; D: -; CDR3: CASSLSLAEEQYF; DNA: TGCGCCAGCAGCCTTTCCTTAGCGGAGGAGCAGTACTTC
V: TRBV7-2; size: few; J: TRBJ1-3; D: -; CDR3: CASSRDVSGNTIYF; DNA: TGTGCCAGCAGCCGGGACGTCTCTGGAAACACCATATATTTT
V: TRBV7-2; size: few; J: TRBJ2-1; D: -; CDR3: CASSLGPPHNEQFF; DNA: TGTGCCAGCAGCTTAGGCCCTCCTCACAATGAGCAGTTCTTC
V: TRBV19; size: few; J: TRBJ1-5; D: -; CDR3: CASSIRGMGNQPQHF; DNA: TGTGCCAGTAGTATTCGGGGGATGGGCAATCAGCCCCAGCATTTT
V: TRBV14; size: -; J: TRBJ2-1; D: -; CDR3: CASSQLTTAGRQFF; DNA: TGTGCCAGCAGCCAATTGACCACGGCGGGACGGCAGTTCTTC
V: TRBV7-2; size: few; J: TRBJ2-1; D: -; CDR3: CASSLAKGNEQFF; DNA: TGTGCCAGCAGCCTCGCGAAGGGTAATGAGCAGTTCTTC
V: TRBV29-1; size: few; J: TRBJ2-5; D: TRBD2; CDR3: CSVQRGGRTQYF; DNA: TGCAGCGTGCAGCGGGGGGGGCGGACCCAGTACTTC
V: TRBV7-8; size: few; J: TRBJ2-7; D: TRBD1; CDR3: CASSSVDRGRSDEQYF; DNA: TGTGCCAGCAGCTCCGTCGACAGGGGGCGCAGCGACGAGCAGTACTTC
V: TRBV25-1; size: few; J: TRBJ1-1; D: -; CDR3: CASSALKGGDTEAFF; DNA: TGTGCCAGCAGTGCCCTGAAAGGGGGTGACACTGAAGCTTTCTTT
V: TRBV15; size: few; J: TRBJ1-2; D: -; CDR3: CATSRGRGEGYTF; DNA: TGTGCCACCAGCCGGGGGCGGGGTGAGGGCTACACCTTC
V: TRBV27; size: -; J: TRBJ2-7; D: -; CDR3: CASSLGRSTYEQYF; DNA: TGTGCCAGCAGTTTAGGGAGGAGTACCTACGAGCAGTACTTC
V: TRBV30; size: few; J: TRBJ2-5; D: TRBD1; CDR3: CAWSVGTGRFLETQYF; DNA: TGTGCCTGGAGTGTAGGGACAGGGCGTTTCTTGGAGACCCAGTACTTC
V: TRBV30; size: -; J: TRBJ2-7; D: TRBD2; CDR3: CAWSVRPGGEQYF; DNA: TGTGCCTGGAGTGTACGACCGGGAGGCGAGCAGTACTTC
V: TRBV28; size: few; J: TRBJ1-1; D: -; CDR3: CASYVRTNTEAFF; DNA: TGTGCCAGCTACGTCCGGACGAACACTGAAGCTTTCTTT
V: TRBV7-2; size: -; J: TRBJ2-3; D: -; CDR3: CASSPLGTASTDTQYF; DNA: TGTGCCAGCAGCCCCCTCGGGACGGCTAGCACAGATACGCAGTATTTT
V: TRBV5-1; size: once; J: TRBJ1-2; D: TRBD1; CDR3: CASSDRDRALGYGYTF; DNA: TGCGCCAGCAGCGACCGGGACAGGGCCCTTGGCTATGGCTACACCTTC
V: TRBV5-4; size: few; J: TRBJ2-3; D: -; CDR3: CASSWTGTSTDTQYF; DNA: TGTGCCAGCAGCTGGACCGGGACTAGCACAGATACGCAGTATTTT
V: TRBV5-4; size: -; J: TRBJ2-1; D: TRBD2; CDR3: CASSLGGLALSYNEQFF; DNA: TGTGCCAGCAGCTTGGGTGGACTAGCCCTCTCTTACAATGAGCAGTTCTTC
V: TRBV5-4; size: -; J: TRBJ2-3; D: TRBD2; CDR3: CASSLEREAGSTQYF; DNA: TGTGCCAGCAGCTTGGAGCGGGAGGCGGGCTCCACGCAGTATTTT